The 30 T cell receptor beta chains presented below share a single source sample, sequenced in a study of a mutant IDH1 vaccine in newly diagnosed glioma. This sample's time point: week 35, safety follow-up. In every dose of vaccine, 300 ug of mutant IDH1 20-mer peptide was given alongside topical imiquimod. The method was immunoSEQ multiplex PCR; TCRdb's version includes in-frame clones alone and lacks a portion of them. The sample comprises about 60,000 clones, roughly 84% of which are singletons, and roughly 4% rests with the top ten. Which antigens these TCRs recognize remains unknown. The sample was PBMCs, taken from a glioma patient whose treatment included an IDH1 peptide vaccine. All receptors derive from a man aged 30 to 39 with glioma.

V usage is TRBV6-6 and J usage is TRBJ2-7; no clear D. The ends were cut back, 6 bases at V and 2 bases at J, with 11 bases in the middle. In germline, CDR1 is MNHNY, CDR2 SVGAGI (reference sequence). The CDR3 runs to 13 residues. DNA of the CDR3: TGTGCCAGCAGCCAGGATTCTACCTACGAGCAGTACTTC. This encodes CASSQDSTYEQYF.

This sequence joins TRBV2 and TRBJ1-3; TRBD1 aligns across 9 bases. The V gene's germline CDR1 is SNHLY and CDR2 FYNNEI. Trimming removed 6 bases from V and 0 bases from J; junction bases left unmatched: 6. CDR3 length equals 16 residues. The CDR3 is CASSLGTGSSGNTIYF. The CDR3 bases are TGTGCCAGCAGCCTAGGGACAGGGAGCTCTGGAAACACCATATATTTT.

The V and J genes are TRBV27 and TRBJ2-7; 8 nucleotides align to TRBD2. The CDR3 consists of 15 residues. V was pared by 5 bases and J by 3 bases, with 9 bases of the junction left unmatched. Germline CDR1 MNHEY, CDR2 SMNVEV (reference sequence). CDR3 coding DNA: TGTGCCAGCAGTACCAAGCGGGGGTCCGACTACGAGCAGTACTTC. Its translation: CASSTKRGSDYEQYF.

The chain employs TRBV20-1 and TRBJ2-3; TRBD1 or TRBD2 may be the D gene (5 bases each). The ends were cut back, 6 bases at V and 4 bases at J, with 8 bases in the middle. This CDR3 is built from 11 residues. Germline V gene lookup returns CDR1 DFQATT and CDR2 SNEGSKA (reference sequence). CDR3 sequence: CSAMGADTQYF. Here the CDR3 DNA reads TGCAGTGCAATGGGGGCAGATACGCAGTATTTT.

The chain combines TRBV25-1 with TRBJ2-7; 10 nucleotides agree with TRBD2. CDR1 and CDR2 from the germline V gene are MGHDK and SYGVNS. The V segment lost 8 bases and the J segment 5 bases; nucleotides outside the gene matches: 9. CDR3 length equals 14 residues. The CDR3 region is CASEVLAGTDEQYF. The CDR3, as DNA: TGTGCCAGCGAAGTACTAGCGGGGACTGACGAGCAGTACTTC.

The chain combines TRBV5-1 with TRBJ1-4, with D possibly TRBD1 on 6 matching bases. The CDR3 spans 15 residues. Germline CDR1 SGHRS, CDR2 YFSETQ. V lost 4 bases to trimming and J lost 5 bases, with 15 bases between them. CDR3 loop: CASSLQGGINEKLFF. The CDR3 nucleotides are TGCGCCAGCAGCCTACAGGGAGGGATAAATGAAAAACTGTTTTTT.

Here the CDR3 DNA reads TGTGCCAGCAGCGGACACTACCCCCTAACAGATACGCAGTATTTT. It encodes CASSGHYPLTDTQYF. V gene TRBV2 combines with J gene TRBJ2-3, with a possible D match to TRBD1 (5 bases). The CDR3 has 15 amino acids. CDR1 is SNHLY and CDR2 is FYNNEI in the germline V gene. The V gene lost 6 bases and the J gene lost 3 bases, with 16 bases spanning the gap.

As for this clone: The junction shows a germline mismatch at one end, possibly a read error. The CDR3 sequence is CASSLARRQLDTEAFF. The CDR3 DNA follows: TGTGCCAGCAGCTTAGCTCGTAGGCAGTTAGACACCGAAGCTTTCTTT. The J gene is TRBJ1-1, the V gene TRBV7-9; D unresolved. CDR3 size: 16 residues. Germline assignment: CDR1 SEHNR and CDR2 FQNEAQ (reference sequence). Full variable domain (outside the CDR3, taken from reference TRBV7-9 and TRBJ1-1): DTGVSQNPRHKITKRGQNVTFRCDPISEHNRLYWYRQTLGQGPEFLTYFQNEAQLEKSRLLSDRFSAERPKGSFSTLEIQRTEQGDSAMYLCASSLARRQLDTEAFFGQGTRLTVV.

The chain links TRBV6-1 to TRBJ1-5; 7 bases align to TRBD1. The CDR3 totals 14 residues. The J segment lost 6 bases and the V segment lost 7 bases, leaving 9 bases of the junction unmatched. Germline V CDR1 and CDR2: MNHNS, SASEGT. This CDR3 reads CASTERGHSQPQHF. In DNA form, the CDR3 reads TGTGCCAGCACCGAGAGGGGGCACAGTCAGCCCCAGCATTTT.

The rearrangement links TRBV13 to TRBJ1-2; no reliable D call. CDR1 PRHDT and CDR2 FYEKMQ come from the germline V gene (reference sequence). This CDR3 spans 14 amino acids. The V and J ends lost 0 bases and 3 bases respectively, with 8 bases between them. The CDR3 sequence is CASSLGGLYYGYTF. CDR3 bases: TGTGCCAGCAGCTTAGGCGGCCTCTACTATGGCTACACCTTC.

In DNA, the CDR3 is TGTGCCAGCAGTGAAAGGTCAGGGAGCTCCTACAATGAGCAGTTCTTC. Residues: CASSERSGSSYNEQFF. V usage is TRBV6-1 and J usage is TRBJ2-1; TRBD1 or TRBD2 may be the D gene (5 bases each). The CDR3 is made up of 16 amino acids. V was clipped by 2 bases and J by 0 bases, with 11 bases between them. Germline V gene lookup returns CDR1 MNHNS and CDR2 SASEGT.

The DNA of the CDR3 is TGTGCCAGCAGACCCCACAAGGGGGTCCTCAGGGATACGCAGTATTTT. Translated, it gives CASRPHKGVLRDTQYF. V and J are TRBV25-1 and TRBJ2-3; perhaps TRBD1 as D (6 bases). This CDR3 comprises 16 residues. CDR1 is MGHDK, CDR2 SYGVNS, per germline. With 6 bases removed from V and 6 bases from J, the gap between germline ends came to 22 bases.

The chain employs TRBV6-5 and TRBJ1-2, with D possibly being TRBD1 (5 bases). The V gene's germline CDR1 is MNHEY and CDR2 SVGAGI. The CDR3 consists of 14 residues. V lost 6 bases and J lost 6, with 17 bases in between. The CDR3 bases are TGTGCCAGCAGCCAACTACAGGAGATCGATGGCTACACCTTC. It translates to CASSQLQEIDGYTF.

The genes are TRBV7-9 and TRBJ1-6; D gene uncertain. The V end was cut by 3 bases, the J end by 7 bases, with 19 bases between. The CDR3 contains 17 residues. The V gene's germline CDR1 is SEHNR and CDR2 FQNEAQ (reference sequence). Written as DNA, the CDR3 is TGTGCCAGCAGCTTCTCCCATACGTCGGGCAGGAATTCACCCCTCCACTTT. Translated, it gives CASSFSHTSGRNSPLHF. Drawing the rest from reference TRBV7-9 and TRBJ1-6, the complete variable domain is DTGVSQNPRHKITKRGQNVTFRCDPISEHNRLYWYRQTLGQGPEFLTYFQNEAQLEKSRLLSDRFSAERPKGSFSTLEIQRTEQGDSAMYLCASSFSHTSGRNSPLHFGNGTRLTVT.

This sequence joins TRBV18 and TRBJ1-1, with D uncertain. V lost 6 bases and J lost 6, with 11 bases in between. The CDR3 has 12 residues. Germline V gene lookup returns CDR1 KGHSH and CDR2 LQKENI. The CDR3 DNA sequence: TGTGCCAGCTCTCCGAGGGTGGCTGAAGCTTTCTTT. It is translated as CASSPRVAEAFF.

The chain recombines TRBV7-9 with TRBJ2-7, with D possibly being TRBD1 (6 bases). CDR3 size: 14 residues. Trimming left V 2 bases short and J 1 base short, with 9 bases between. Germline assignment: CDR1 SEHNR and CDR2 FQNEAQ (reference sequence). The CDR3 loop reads CASSLNRESYEQYF. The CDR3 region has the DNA TGTGCCAGCAGCTTAAACAGGGAGTCCTACGAGCAGTACTTC.

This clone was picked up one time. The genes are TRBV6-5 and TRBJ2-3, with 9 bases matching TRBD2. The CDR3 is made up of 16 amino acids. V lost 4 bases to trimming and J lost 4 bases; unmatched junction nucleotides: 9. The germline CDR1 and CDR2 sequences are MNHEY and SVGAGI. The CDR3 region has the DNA TGTGCCAGCAGTTCCCACCAAGCGGGGGGAGCAGATACGCAGTATTTT. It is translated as CASSSHQAGGADTQYF.

CDR3 in amino acids: CASSTRQALGEMNTEAFF. The CDR3 DNA reads as TGTGCCAGCAGCACCCGACAGGCCCTAGGTGAAATGAACACTGAAGCTTTCTTT. V gene TRBV11-2 combines with J gene TRBJ1-1; D perhaps matches TRBD1 (6 bases). Germline V gene lookup returns CDR1 SGHAT and CDR2 FQNNGV. Trimming stripped 5 bases from V and 0 bases from J, with 22 bases between. This CDR3 region has 18 residues.

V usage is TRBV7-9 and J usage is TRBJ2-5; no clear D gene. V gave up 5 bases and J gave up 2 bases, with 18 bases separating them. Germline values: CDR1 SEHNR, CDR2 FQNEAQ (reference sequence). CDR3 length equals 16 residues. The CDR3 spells CASSPVMGFRQETQYF. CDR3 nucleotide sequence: TGTGCCAGCAGCCCCGTTATGGGATTTAGGCAAGAGACCCAGTACTTC.

CDR3 DNA sequence: TGTGCCAGCAGCTCCGAGGGGGACAGGGGGTGTGATGAGCAGTTCTTC. Amino acid sequence: CASSSEGDRGCDEQFF. The rearrangement joins TRBV21-1 to TRBJ2-1; whether TRBD1, the table's D call, matches the DNA was not checked. TRBV21-1 has pseudogene status. The CDR3 runs 16 residues.

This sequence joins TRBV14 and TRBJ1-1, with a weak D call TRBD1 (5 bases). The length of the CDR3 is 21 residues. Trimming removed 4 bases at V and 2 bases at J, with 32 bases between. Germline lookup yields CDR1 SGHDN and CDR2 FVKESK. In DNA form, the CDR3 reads TGTGCCAGCAGCCTCCCCTCGTTTTGGGGGGAAAAGGATGGCCTTAACACTGAAGCTTTCTTT. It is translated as CASSLPSFWGEKDGLNTEAFF.

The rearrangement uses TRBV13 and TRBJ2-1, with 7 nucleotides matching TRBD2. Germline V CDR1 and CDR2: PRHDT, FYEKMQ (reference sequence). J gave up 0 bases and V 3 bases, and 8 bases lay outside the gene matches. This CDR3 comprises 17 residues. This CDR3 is CASSFERSGVSYNEQFF. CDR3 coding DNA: TGTGCCAGCAGCTTCGAACGAAGCGGGGTCTCCTACAATGAGCAGTTCTTC.

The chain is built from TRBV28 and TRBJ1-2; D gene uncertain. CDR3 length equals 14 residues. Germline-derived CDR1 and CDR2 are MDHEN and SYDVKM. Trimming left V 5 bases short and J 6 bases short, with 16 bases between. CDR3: CASSLSLGINGYTF. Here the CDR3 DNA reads TGTGCCAGCAGTCTTTCCTTAGGGATCAATGGCTACACCTTC.

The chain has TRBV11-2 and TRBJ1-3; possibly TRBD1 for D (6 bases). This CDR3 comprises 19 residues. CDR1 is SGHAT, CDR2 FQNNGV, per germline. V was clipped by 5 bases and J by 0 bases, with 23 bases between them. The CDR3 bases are TGTGCCAGCAGCCAAACCTACCGACGACAGGTCTTCTCTGGAAACACCATATATTTT. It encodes CASSQTYRRQVFSGNTIYF.

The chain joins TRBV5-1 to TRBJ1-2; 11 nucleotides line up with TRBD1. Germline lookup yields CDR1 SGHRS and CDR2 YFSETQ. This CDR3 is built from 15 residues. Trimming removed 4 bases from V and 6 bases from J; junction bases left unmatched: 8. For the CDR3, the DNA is TGCGCCAGCAGCCCGAGGACAGGGGGCGCGGATGGCTACACCTTC. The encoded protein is CASSPRTGGADGYTF.

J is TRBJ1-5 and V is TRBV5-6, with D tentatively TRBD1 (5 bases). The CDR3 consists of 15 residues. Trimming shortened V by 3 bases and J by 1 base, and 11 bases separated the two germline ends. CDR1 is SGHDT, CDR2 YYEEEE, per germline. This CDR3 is CASSSGPPSNQPQHF. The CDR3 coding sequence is TGTGCCAGCAGCTCGGGACCGCCGAGCAATCAGCCCCAGCATTTT.

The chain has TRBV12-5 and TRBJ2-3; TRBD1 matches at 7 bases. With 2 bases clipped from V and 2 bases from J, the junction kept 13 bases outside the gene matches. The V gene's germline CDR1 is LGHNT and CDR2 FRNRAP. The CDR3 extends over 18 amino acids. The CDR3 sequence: CASGLTQDGTAHTDTQYF. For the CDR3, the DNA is TGTGCTAGTGGTTTGACTCAAGACGGGACAGCCCACACAGATACGCAGTATTTT.

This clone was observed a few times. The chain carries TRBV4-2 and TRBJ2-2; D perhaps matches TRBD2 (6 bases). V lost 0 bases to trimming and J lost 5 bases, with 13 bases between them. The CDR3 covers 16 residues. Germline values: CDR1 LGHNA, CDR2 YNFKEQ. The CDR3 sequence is CASSQDLLANTGELFF. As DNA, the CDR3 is TGTGCCAGCAGCCAAGATCTACTAGCTAATACCGGGGAGCTGTTTTTT.

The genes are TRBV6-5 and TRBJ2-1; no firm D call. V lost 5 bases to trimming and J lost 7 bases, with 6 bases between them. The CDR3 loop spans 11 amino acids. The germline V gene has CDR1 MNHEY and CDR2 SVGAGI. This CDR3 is CASSTRNEQFF. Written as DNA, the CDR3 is TGTGCCAGCAGTACGAGGAATGAGCAGTTCTTC.

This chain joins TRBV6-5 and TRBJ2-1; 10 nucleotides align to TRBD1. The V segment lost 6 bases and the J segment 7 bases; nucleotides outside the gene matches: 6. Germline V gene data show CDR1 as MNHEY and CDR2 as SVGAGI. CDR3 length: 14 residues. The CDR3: CASRTRDRGNEQFF. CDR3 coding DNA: TGTGCCAGCAGAACCCGGGACAGGGGAAATGAGCAGTTCTTC.